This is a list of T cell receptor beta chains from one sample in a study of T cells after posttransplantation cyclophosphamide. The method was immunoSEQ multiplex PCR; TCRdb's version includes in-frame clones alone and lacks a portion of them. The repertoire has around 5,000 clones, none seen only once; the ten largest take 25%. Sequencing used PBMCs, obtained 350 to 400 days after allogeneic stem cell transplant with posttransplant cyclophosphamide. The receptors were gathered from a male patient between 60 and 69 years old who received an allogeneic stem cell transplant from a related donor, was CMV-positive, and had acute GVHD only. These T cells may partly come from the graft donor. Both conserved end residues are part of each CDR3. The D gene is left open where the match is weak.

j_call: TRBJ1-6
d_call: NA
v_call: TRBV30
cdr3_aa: CACNRVSSYNSPLHF

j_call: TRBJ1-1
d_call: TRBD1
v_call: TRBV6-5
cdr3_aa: CATQRLQGIPEAFF

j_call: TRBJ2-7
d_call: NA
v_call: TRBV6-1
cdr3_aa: CASILTYEQYF

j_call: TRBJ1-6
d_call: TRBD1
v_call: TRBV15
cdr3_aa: CATSRTGTGNSPLHF

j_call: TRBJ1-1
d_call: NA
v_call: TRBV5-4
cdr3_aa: CASSLYGRGNTEAFF

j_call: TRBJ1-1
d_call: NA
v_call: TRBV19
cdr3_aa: CASSPRVDTEAFF

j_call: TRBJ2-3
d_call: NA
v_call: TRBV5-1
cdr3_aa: CASSSQVSGSTDTQYF

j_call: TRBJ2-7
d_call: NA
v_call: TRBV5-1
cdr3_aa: CASSWDNYEQYF

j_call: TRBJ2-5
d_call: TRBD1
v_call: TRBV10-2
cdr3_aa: CASSRTGETQYF

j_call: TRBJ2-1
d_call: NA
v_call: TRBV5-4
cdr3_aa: CASSLVGRRDNEQFF

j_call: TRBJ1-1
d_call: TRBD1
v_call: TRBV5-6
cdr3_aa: CASSQGAMGAFF

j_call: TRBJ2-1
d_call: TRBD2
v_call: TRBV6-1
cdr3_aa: CASSEYLAGGVEQFF

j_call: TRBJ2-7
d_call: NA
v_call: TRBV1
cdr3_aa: CTSSQKGGAARNEQYF

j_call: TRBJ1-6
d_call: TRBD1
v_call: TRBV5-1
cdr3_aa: CASSYGQGESYNSPLHF

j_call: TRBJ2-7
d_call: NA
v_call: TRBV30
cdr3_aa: CAWIPLGVRSEQYF

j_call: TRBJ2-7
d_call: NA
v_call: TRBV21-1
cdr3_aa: CASSSEVVRTSEKYEQYF

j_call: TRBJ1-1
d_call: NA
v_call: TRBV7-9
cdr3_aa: CASSLVYREAFF

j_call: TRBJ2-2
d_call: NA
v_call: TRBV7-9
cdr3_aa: CASSFISIGELFF

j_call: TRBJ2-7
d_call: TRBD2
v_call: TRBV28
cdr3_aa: CASRVIGGVGEQYF

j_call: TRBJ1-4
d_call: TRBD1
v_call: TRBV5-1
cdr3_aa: CASSPRDRDNEKLFF

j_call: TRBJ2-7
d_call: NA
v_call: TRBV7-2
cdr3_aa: CASSLDTGVEQYF

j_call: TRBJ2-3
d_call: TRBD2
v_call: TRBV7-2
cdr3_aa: CASSHRSGGRADTQYF

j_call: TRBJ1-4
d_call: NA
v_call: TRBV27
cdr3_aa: CASSRRQAIDEKLFF

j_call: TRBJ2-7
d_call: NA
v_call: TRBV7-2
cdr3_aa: CASSLGRRSYEQYF

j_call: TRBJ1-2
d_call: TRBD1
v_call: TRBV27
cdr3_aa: CASSFTDRAPGYTF

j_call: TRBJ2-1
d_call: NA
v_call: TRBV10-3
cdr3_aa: CAISDRDNSNEQFF

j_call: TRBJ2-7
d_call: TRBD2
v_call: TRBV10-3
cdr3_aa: CAIRGGGSSYEQYF

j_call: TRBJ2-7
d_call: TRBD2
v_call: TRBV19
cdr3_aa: CASSTQLAVLPYEQYF

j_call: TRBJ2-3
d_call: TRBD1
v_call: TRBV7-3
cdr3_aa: CASSAMDRVTDTQYF

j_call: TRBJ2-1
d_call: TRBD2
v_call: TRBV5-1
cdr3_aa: CASEVGTSGEQFF

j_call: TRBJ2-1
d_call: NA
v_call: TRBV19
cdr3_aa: CASSIPGRAGHNEQFF

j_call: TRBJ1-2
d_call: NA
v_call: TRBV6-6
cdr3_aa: CASSFLAGGASGYTF

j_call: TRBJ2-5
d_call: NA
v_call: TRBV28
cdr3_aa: CASSLYSGGGSQETQYF

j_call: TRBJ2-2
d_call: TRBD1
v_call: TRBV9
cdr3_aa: CASSPRTGYTGELFF

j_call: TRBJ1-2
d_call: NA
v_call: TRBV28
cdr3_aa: CASSLTTGPWDYGYTF

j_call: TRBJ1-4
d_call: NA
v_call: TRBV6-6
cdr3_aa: CASGAGSTGEEKLFF